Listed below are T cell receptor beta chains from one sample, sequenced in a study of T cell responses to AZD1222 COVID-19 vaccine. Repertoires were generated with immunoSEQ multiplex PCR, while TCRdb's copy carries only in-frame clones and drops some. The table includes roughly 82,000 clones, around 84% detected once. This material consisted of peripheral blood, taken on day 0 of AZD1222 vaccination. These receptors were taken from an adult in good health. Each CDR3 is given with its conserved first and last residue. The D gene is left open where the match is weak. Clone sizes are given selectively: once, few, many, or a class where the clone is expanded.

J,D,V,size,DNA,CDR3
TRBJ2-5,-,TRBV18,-,TGTGCCAGCTCACCACCGGGCTTGAAAGAGACCCAGTACTTC,CASSPPGLKETQYF
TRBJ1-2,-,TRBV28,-,TGTGCCAGCAGTCGCGGACGTTCTAACTATGGCTACACCTTC,CASSRGRSNYGYTF
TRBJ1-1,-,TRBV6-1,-,TGTGCCAGCAGTGATCCCTTGGGCAGCCGGGGGAACACTGAAGCTTTCTTT,CASSDPLGSRGNTEAFF
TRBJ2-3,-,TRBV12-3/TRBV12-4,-,TGTGCCAGCAGTTTGACTAACACAGATACGCAGTATTTT,CASSLTNTDTQYF
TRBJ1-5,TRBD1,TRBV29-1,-,TGCAGCGTTGAAGGGGCAGGGGGTGGCAATCAGCCCCAGCATTTT,CSVEGAGGGNQPQHF
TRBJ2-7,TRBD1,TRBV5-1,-,TGCGCCAGCGGAGGACAGGGTTCCGACGAGCAGTACTTC,CASGGQGSDEQYF
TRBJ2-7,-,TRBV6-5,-,TGTGCCAGCAGTTACTCGAGGCCAACTCATCAGGAGCAGTACTTC,CASSYSRPTHQEQYF
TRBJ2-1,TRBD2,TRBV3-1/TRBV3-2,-,TGTGCCAGCAGCCATCTCGGGTCCGGGGGGGGTAGGAATGAGCAGTTCTTC,CASSHLGSGGGRNEQFF
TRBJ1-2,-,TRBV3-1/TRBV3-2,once,TGTGCCAGCAGCCGCTATGTTGATCAGTCTTCGTATGGCTACACCTTC,CASSRYVDQSSYGYTF
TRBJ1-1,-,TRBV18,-,TGTGCCAGCGCCTACAGTTTGGGGGACACTGAAGCTTTCTTT,CASAYSLGDTEAFF
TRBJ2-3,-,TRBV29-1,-,TGCAGCGTTGAAGGGGCCAATACGCAGTATTTT,CSVEGANTQYF
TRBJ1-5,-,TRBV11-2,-,TGTGCCAGCAGCTTCACGGATAGCAATCAGCCCCAGCATTTT,CASSFTDSNQPQHF
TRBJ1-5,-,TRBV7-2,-,TGTGCCAGCAGCTCGACGAAATCAGGGATCCAGCCCCAGCATTTT,CASSSTKSGIQPQHF
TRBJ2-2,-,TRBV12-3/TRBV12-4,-,TGTGCCAGCAGCAAAACCGGGGAGCTGTTTTTT,CASSKTGELFF
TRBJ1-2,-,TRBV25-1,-,TGTGCCAGCAGTGAATTGGGTAATTATGGCTACACCTTC,CASSELGNYGYTF
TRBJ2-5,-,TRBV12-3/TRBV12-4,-,TGTGCCAGCAGTTTGATTGAAGAGACCCAGTACTTC,CASSLIEETQYF
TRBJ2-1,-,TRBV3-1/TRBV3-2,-,TGTGCCAGCAGCCAATCCAGGGACAATGAGCAGTTCTTC,CASSQSRDNEQFF
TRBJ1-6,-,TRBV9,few,TGTGCCAGCAGCGTAGCGACAACAGGGTCCTATTCACCCCTCCACTTT,CASSVATTGSYSPLHF
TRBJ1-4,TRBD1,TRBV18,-,TGTGCCAGCTCACTGACAGGGGATAATGAAAAACTGTTTTTT,CASSLTGDNEKLFF
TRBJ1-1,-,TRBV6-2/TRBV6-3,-,TGTGCCAGCAGTCCCCACGACAGCTCGAATGAAGCTTTCTTT,CASSPHDSSNEAFF
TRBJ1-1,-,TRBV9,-,TGTGCCAGCAGCTTGGACAGAGGCACTGAAGCTTTCTTT,CASSLDRGTEAFF
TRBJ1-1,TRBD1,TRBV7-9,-,TGTGCCAGCAGCTTAGTTTCAGGGGGCAGGCCTGAAGCTTTCTTT,CASSLVSGGRPEAFF
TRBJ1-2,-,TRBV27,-,TGTGCCAGCAGAAGGGACCGACTCTATGGCTACACCTTC,CASRRDRLYGYTF
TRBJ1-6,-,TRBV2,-,TGTGCCACCATGGAATTGGGGAGCTCCTATAATTCACCCCTCCACTTT,CATMELGSSYNSPLHF
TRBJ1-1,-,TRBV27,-,TGTGCCAGCATCGGGCCCCGGGGGACTGAAGCTTTCTTT,CASIGPRGTEAFF
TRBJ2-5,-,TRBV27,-,TGTGCCAGCAGTTTGGCAGGGGCTGGGGAGACCCAGTACTTC,CASSLAGAGETQYF
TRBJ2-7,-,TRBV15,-,TGTGCCACCAGCAGAGCCAAACAAGGGGGTTCCTACGAGCAGTACTTC,CATSRAKQGGSYEQYF
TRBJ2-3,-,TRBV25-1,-,TGTGCCAGCAGCCTGACTAGCACAGATACGCAGTATTTT,CASSLTSTDTQYF
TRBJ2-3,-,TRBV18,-,TGTGCCAGCTCACCCCGACAGGCCGCGGGACCTAGCACAGATACGCAGTATTTT,CASSPRQAAGPSTDTQYF
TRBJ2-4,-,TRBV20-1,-,TGCAGTGCTTTGGACCAAAACATTCAGTACTTC,CSALDQNIQYF
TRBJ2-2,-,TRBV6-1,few,TGTGCCAGCAGTGAAAGGACGGGTTTGAGCGGGGAGCTGTTTTTT,CASSERTGLSGELFF
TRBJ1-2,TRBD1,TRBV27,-,TGTGCCAGCAGAAAGGGGGACAGGGGGCATGGCTACACCTTC,CASRKGDRGHGYTF
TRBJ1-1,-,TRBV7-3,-,TGTGCCAGCAGCTTAACGGGACATGAAGCTTTCTTT,CASSLTGHEAFF
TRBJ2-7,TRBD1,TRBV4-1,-,TGCGCCAGCAGCCAAGATGTAGGGGACAGGGGAACCTACGAGCAGTACTTC,CASSQDVGDRGTYEQYF
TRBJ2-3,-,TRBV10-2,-,TGCGCCAGCACCGGGAGAGGGGACCCAGATACGCAGTATTTT,CASTGRGDPDTQYF
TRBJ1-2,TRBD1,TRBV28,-,TGTGCCAGCGGGGGGATGGGACAGGGGACCTATGGCTACACCTTC,CASGGMGQGTYGYTF
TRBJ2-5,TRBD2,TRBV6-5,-,TGTGCCAGCAGTTCGGGACTAGCGCAAGAGACCCAGTACTTC,CASSSGLAQETQYF
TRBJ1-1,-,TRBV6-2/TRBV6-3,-,TGTGCCAGCAGTTCCACCTACACTGAAGCTTTCTTT,CASSSTYTEAFF
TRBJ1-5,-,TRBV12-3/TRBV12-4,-,TGTGCCAGCACCCGTGAGGGGAAGCCCCAGCATTTT,CASTREGKPQHF
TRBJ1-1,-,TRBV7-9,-,TGTGCCAGCAGCCTCGTGGAGGGATCGGGGACTGAAGCTTTCTTT,CASSLVEGSGTEAFF
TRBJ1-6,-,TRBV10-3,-,TGTGCCACCAACAGGGAGGGTTCACCCCTCCACTTT,CATNREGSPLHF